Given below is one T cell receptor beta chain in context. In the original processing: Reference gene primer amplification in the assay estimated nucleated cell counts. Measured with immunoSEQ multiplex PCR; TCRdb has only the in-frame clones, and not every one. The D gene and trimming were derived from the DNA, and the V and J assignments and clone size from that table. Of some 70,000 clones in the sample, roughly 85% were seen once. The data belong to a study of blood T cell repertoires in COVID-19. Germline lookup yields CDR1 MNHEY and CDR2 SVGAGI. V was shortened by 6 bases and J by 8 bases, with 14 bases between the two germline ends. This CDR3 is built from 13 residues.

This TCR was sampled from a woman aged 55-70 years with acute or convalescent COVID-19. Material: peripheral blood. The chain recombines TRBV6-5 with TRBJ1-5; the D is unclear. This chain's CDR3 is CASRATFVEPQHF. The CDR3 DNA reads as TGTGCCAGCAGGGCAACATTCGTGGAGCCCCAGCATTTT.